Included here is one T cell receptor beta chain sequence, with context. The antigen remains unidentified. A read error may account for a junction end that differs from germline. The sample belongs to a study of post-analysis software for immune sequencing data. Study as a whole: Progressive-relapsing, secondary progressive and relapsing-remitting multiple sclerosis were among the disease courses included.

The CDR3 runs 15 residues. CDR1 and CDR2 (germline): SGHTS, YDEGEE. General study points: Batch-mates among the samples co-clustered strongly by F measure. Patients showed TRBV5-6, TRBV5-1 and TRBV20-1 among about five TRBV segments more frequent than in controls.

TCR beta cDNA libraries had unique molecular identifiers. TCRdb passed the PCR reads through MiXCR, listing each CDR3 protein once. The table includes hundreds of thousands of distinct CDR3 sequences, about 40% detected once. This clonotype was obtained from a girl aged 5-17 years with multiple sclerosis. Sequenced sample: blood. This rearrangement joins TRBV5-8 to TRBJ2-1; 10 nucleotides match TRBD2. The CDR3 sequence is CVSSLHGLAENEQFF. In DNA form, the CDR3 reads TGTGTCAGCAGCCTGCACGGACTAGCGGAGAATGAGCAGTTCTTC. Together with reference TRBV5-8 and TRBJ2-1, the CDR3 gives the full variable domain: EAGVTQSPTHLIKTRGQQATLRCSPISGHTSVYWYQQALGLGLQFLLWYDEGEERNRGNFPPRFSGRQFPNYSSELNVNALELEDSALYLCVSSLHGLAENEQFFGPGTRLTVL.